These 24 T cell receptor beta chains were sequenced from one sample in a study of blood T cells in healthy people across ages. Next came a second PCR, run for about 7 to 12 cycles, which used a sample-barcoded 5' primer along with a J-beta primer mix. TCRdb recomputed calls from the 5' RACE reads with MiXCR, one row per CDR3 protein. The table has over 1,200,000 distinct CDR3 sequences, 59% seen once. The specimen sequenced was blood. These TCRs come from a man aged 18 to 35 in good health.

The chain carries TRBV4-1 and TRBJ1-4; D gene unclear. CDR3 length equals 13 residues. V was pared by 3 bases and J by 8 bases, with 10 bases between. Germline CDR1 reads MGHRA; CDR2 reads YSYEKL. The CDR3 DNA is TGCGCCAGCAGCCAGAACTGGGAAGAAAAACTGTTTTTT. Its translation is CASSQNWEEKLFF.

The chain links TRBV7-8 to TRBJ2-5; D ambiguous. The J call may not be correct, given that the DNA end is closer to TRBJ2-7. The V gene's germline CDR1 is SGHVS and CDR2 FQNEAQ. The CDR3 runs 15 residues. CDR3 DNA: TGTGCCAGCAGCTTAAGGCCGGGCCTGTCCAACGAGCAGTACTTC. Its protein is CASSLRPGLSNEQYF.

This clonotype was observed once. The CDR3: CATTSGGDYNEQFF. The CDR3 DNA reads TGTGCCACCACGTCGGGCGGAGACTACAATGAGCAGTTCTTC. The rearrangement links TRBV10-3 to TRBJ2-1; no clear D. Trimming left V 10 bases short and J 3 bases short, with 16 bases between. Germline V gene data show CDR1 as ENHRY and CDR2 as SYGVKD. The CDR3 consists of 14 residues.

This rearrangement joins TRBV5-6 to TRBJ2-3; possibly TRBD1 or TRBD2 for D (5 bases each). The CDR3 totals 15 residues. Germline assignment: CDR1 SGHDT and CDR2 YYEEEE. V dropped 7 bases and J dropped 3 bases, with 18 bases sitting between them. CDR3: CASVWSSWGTDTQYF. The CDR3 DNA follows: TGTGCCAGCGTTTGGTCTAGCTGGGGGACAGATACGCAGTATTTT.

V is TRBV20-1 and J is TRBJ2-1; D is tentatively TRBD1 or TRBD2 (5 bases each). Germline loops: CDR1 DFQATT, CDR2 SNEGSKA (reference sequence). V was shortened by 1 base and J by 0 bases, with 7 bases between the two germline ends. The CDR3 has 14 residues. This chain's CDR3 is CSARGGPSYNEQFF. The CDR3 coding sequence is TGCAGTGCTAGAGGGGGACCCTCCTACAATGAGCAGTTCTTC.

The V call is TRBV28, the J call TRBJ2-3, with 9 bases matching TRBD1. The CDR3 runs to 15 residues. The germline gives CDR1 MDHEN, CDR2 SYDVKM. V gave up 5 bases and J gave up 4 bases; unmatched junction bases: 7. CDR3 protein: CASSPTGGYPDTQYF. The CDR3 DNA sequence: TGTGCCAGCAGTCCTACAGGGGGCTATCCAGATACGCAGTATTTT.

The chain has TRBV11-2 and TRBJ2-7, with TRBD1 identical over 9 bases. CDR1 and CDR2 (germline): SGHAT, FQNNGV. The length of the CDR3 is 15 residues. The V gene end was trimmed by 8 bases and the J gene end by 6 bases; junction bases not matched to a gene: 14. The CDR3 protein is CASRLPGTGNFEQYF. CDR3 bases: TGTGCCAGCCGCCTTCCCGGGACAGGGAATTTCGAGCAGTACTTC.

This chain links TRBV9 with TRBJ2-1, with 9 bases aligning to TRBD2. From germline, CDR1 is SGDLS and CDR2 YYNGEE. V lost 0 bases, J lost 7 bases, and 8 bases stayed unmatched. The CDR3 runs to 16 residues. The CDR3 DNA follows: TGTGCCAGCAGCGTAGGGGGCGGGAGGGCCGTAAATGAGCAGTTCTTC. This sequence encodes CASSVGGGRAVNEQFF.

The V call is TRBV2, the J call TRBJ2-3; D is ambiguous. Trimming shortened V by 9 bases and J by 6 bases, and 10 bases separated the two germline ends. The CDR3 sequence is 11 residues long. Germline loops: CDR1 SNHLY, CDR2 FYNNEI. The CDR3 nucleotides read TGTGCCAGAGACCAAAAGGATACGCAGTATTTT. Translating it yields CARDQKDTQYF. Drawing the rest from reference TRBV2 and TRBJ2-3, the complete variable domain is EPEVTQTPSHQVTQMGQEVILRCVPISNHLYFYWYRQILGQKVEFLVSFYNNEISEKSEIFDDQFSVERPDGSNFTLKIRSTKLEDSAMYFCARDQKDTQYFGPGTRLTVL.

The chain uses TRBV29-1 and TRBJ2-3; 7 bases line up with TRBD2. The CDR3 is made up of 13 amino acids. CDR1 and CDR2 from the germline V gene are SQVTM and ANQGSEA. V trimming: 0 bases; J trimming: 4 bases; junction bases outside the gene matches: 1. The chain's CDR3 is CSVEEGLPDTQYF. The DNA for the CDR3 is TGCAGCGTTGAAGAGGGACTACCAGATACGCAGTATTTT.

In its sample, this clonotype was seen a few times. V is TRBV15 and J is TRBJ2-4; D is possibly TRBD2 (6 bases). The J call may be incorrect, as the DNA end agrees better with TRBJ2-7. Germline V gene data show CDR1 as LNHNV and CDR2 as YYDKDF (reference sequence). This CDR3 comprises 11 residues. The CDR3 nucleotides are TGTGCCACCAGCGCCGGGAGCGAGCAGTACTTC. It is translated as CATSAGSEQYF.

This chain connects TRBV4-1 to TRBJ2-5, with 7 bases aligning to TRBD2. The J call is doubtful: the DNA matches TRBJ2-7 better. CDR1 is MGHRA and CDR2 is YSYEKL in the germline V gene. This CDR3 is built from 15 residues. The CDR3 nucleotides are TGCGCCAGCAGCCAAGGTAATGGGAGGGCCGGCGAGCAGTACTTC. It codes for CASSQGNGRAGEQYF.

V is TRBV6-6 and J is TRBJ1-5; D gene ambiguous. Looked up from germline, CDR1 is MNHNY and CDR2 is SVGAGI (reference sequence). This CDR3 spans 11 amino acids. V was shortened by 6 bases and J by 5 bases, with 5 bases between the two germline ends. CDR3 in DNA: TGTGCCAGCAGATCCGATCAGCCCCAGCATTTT. Translated: CASRSDQPQHF.

A few counts support this clonotype. J is TRBJ2-1 and V is TRBV5-1, with 7 positions matching TRBD2. CDR3 size: 15 residues. V gave up 1 base and J gave up 2 bases; unmatched junction bases: 3. Germline V gene lookup returns CDR1 SGHRS and CDR2 YFSETQ. The DNA of the CDR3 is TGCGCCAGCAGCTTGATGGGAGGGGCCTACAATGAGCAGTTCTTC. Residues: CASSLMGGAYNEQFF.

The chain links TRBV4-2 to TRBJ2-7; D is unresolved. Germline V lookup: CDR1 LGHNA, CDR2 YNFKEQ. The CDR3 totals 14 residues. V shed 0 bases and J shed 3 bases, with 9 bases lying between them. CDR3 amino acids: CASSQEGAVYEQYF. CDR3 coding DNA: TGTGCCAGCAGCCAAGAAGGCGCGGTCTACGAGCAGTACTTC.

The sample holds a few counts of this clonotype. The chain links TRBV12-3 or TRBV12-4 to TRBJ1-2, with D possibly TRBD1 on 6 matching bases. The CDR3 runs to 15 residues. V shed 8 bases and J shed 5 bases, with 21 bases lying between them. DNA for the CDR3: TGTGCCAGCCACCACAGGGAAGACGCGGGTTATGGCTACACCTTC. Amino acids: CASHHREDAGYGYTF.

The J gene is TRBJ1-6, the V gene TRBV10-2; 8 bases are shared with TRBD1. V was clipped by 6 bases and J by 6 bases; unmatched bases: 4. The germline V gene has CDR1 WSHSY and CDR2 SAAADI. The CDR3 is made up of 14 amino acids. Here the CDR3 reads CASRTGGPNSPLHF. The CDR3 nucleotides read TGCGCCAGCAGAACAGGGGGACCTAATTCACCCCTCCACTTT.

In its sample, this clonotype was seen once. V gene TRBV27 combines with J gene TRBJ2-3, with 11 positions matching TRBD2. Trimming removed 7 bases from V and 4 bases from J; junction bases left unmatched: 10. The CDR3 consists of 16 residues. Germline V gene lookup returns CDR1 MNHEY and CDR2 SMNVEV (reference sequence). The CDR3 sequence: CASKPNSGRAADTQYF. CDR3 bases: TGTGCCAGCAAACCCAATAGCGGGAGGGCCGCAGATACGCAGTATTTT.

This clonotype was seen more than once but under ten times. The J gene is TRBJ2-1, the V gene TRBV9; no reliable D call. Trimming shortened V by 3 bases and J by 7 bases, and 5 bases separated the two germline ends. The CDR3 is 11 residues long. In germline, CDR1 is SGDLS, CDR2 YYNGEE. CDR3 loop: CASSAENEQFF. Written as DNA, the CDR3 is TGTGCCAGCAGCGCGGAGAATGAGCAGTTCTTC.

This clonotype was counted a few times. The CDR3 spells CASRPTGGAQPQHF. The CDR3, as DNA: TGTGCCAGCAGACCAACAGGGGGGGCTCAGCCCCAGCATTTT. The V call is TRBV27, the J call TRBJ1-5; TRBD1 matches 8 bases. The CDR3 extends over 14 amino acids. The ends lost 6 bases at V and 6 bases at J; junction bases unmatched: 7. Germline V CDR1 and CDR2: MNHEY, SMNVEV (reference sequence).

CDR3 sequence: CASSDLGRGLFSEKLFF. Here the CDR3 DNA reads TGTGCCAGCAGTGACCTGGGACGGGGACTCTTTTCTGAAAAACTGTTTTTT. The chain carries TRBV25-1 and TRBJ1-4; tentative D call: TRBD1 (5 bases). The ends were cut back, 3 bases at V and 7 bases at J, with 21 bases in the middle. CDR3 length: 17 amino acids. Germline V CDR1 and CDR2: MGHDK, SYGVNS.

This clonotype was picked up a small number of times. The V and J genes are TRBV7-2 and TRBJ1-6; 7 positions match TRBD1. The CDR3 has 15 residues. Germline trimming cut 2 bases from V and 7 bases from J; bases unmatched to any gene: 5. Per the germline V gene, CDR1 is SGHTA and CDR2 is FQGNSA. CDR3 loop: CASSLRGQPNSPLHF. The CDR3 coding sequence is TGTGCCAGCAGCTTAAGGGGACAGCCGAATTCACCCCTCCACTTT.

This clonotype was seen only a few times. The chain carries TRBV15 and TRBJ1-2; no clear D. Germline values: CDR1 LNHNV, CDR2 YYDKDF (reference sequence). The length of the CDR3 is 14 residues. The germline V and J ends were trimmed by 6 bases and 0 bases, with 11 bases remaining between them. The CDR3 coding sequence is TGTGCCACCAGTCAACAGCGACCTAACTATGGCTACACCTTC. Encoded protein: CATSQQRPNYGYTF.

The J gene is TRBJ2-5, the V gene TRBV19; the D is unclear. The better agreement between TRBJ2-7 and the DNA end casts doubt on the J call. The germline gives CDR1 LNHDA, CDR2 SQIVND (reference sequence). The CDR3 runs to 15 residues. The CDR3 coding sequence is TGTGCCAGTAGTATAGATGGGGTCCGCTCCTACGAGCAGTACTTC. Amino acids: CASSIDGVRSYEQYF.